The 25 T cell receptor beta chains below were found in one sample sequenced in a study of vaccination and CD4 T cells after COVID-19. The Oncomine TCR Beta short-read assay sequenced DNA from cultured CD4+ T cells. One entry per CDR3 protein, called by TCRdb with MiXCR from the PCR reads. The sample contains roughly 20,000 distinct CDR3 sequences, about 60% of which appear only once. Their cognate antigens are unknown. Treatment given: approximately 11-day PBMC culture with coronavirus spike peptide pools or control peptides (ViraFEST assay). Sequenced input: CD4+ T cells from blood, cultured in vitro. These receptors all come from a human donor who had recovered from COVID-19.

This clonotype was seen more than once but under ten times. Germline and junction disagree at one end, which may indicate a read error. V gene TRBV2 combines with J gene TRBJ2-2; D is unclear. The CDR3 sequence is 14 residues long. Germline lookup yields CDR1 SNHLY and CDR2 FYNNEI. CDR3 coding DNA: TGTGCCAGCAGTGTAGTGTCTAACATCGGGGAGCTGTTTTTT. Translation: CASSVVSNIGELFF.

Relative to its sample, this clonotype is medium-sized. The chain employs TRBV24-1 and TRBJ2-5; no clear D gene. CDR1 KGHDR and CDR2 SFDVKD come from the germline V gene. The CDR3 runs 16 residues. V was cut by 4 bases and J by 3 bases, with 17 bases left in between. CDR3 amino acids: CATSDPHRTYEETQYF. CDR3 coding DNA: TGTGCCACCAGTGACCCCCACCGGACGTATGAAGAGACCCAGTACTTC.

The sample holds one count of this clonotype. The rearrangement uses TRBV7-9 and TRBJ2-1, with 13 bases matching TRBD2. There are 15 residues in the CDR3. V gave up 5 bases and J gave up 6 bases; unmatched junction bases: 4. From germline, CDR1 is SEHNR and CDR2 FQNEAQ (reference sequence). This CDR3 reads CASSPGLAGSNEQFF. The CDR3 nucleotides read TGTGCCAGCAGCCCGGGACTAGCGGGAAGCAATGAGCAGTTCTTC.

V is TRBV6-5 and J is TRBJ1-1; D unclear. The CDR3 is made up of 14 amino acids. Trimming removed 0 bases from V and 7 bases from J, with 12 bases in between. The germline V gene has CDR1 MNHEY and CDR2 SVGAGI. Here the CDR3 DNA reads TGTGCCAGCAGTTACTCGCCAGCCCGAAGTGAAGCTTTCTTT. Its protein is CASSYSPARSEAFF.

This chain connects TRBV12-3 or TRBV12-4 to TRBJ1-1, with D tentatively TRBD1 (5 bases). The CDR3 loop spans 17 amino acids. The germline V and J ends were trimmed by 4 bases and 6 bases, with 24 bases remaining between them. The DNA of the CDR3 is TGTGCCAGCAGTTCCGGTGTGCAGGGTGGTCCATCAGCTGAAGCTTTCTTT. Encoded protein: CASSSGVQGGPSAEAFF.

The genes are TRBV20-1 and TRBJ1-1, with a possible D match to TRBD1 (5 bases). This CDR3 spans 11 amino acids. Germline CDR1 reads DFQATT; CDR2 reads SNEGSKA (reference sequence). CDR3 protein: CSPPGFTEAFF. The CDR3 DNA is TGCAGCCCCCCAGGGTTCACTGAAGCTTTCTTT.

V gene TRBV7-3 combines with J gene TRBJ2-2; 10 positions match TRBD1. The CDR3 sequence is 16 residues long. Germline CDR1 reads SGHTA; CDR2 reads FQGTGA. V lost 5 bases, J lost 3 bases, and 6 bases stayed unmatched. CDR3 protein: CASSPSGQGDTGELFF. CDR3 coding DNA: TGTGCCAGCAGCCCTTCAGGACAGGGGGACACCGGGGAGCTGTTTTTT. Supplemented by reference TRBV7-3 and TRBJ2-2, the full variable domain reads GAGVSQTPSNKVTEKGKYVELRCDPISGHTALYWYRQSLGQGPEFLIYFQGTGAADDSGLPNDRFFAVRPEGSVSTLKIQRTERGDSAVYLCASSPSGQGDTGELFFGEGSRLTVL.

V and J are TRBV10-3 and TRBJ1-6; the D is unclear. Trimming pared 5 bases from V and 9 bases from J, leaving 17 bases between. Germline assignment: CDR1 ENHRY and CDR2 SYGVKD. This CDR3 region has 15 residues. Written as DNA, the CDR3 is TGTGCCATCAGTCCGATCGACGGCTCAGGTTCACCCCTCCACTTT. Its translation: CAISPIDGSGSPLHF.

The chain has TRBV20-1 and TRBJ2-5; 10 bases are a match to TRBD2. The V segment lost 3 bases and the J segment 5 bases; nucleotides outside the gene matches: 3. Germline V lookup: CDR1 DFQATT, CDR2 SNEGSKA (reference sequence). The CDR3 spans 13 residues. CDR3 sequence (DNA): TGCAGTGCTAGCGCTAGCGGGAGTGAGACCCAGTACTTC. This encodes CSASASGSETQYF.

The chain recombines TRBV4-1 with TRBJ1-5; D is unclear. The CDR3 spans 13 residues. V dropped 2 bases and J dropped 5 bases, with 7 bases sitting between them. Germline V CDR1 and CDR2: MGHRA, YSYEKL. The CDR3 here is CASSQQGDQPQHF. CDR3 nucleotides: TGCGCCAGCAGCCAACAAGGCGATCAGCCCCAGCATTTT.

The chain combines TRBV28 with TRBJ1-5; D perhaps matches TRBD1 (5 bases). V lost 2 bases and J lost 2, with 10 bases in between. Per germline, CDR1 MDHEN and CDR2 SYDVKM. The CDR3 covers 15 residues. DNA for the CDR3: TGTGCCAGCAGTTTAGCGGCCAGGGGCAATCAGCCCCAGCATTTT. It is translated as CASSLAARGNQPQHF.

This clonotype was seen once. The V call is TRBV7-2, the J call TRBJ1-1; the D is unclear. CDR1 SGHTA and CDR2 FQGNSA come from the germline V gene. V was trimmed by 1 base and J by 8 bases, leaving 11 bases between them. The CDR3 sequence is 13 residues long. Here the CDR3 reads CASSLERTREAFF. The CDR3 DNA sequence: TGTGCCAGCAGCTTAGAACGGACCAGGGAAGCTTTCTTT.

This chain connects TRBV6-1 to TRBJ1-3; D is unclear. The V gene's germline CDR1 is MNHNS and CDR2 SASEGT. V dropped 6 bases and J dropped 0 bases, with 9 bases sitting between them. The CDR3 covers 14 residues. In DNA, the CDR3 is TGTGCCAGCAGGCGTACCAACTCTGGAAACACCATATATTTT. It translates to CASRRTNSGNTIYF.

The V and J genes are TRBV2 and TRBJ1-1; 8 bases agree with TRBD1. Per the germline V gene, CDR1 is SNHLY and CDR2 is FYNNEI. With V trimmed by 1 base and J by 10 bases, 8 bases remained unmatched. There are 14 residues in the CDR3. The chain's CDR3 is CASSEGPRGRRAFF. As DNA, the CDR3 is TGTGCCAGCAGTGAAGGCCCCAGGGGGCGGAGAGCTTTCTTT.

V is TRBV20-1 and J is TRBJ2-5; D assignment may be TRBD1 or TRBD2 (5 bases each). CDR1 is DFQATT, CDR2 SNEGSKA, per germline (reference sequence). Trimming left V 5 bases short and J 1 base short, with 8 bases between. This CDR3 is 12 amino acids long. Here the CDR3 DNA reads TGCAGTGCTTGGGGACCCCAAGAGACCCAGTACTTC. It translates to CSAWGPQETQYF.

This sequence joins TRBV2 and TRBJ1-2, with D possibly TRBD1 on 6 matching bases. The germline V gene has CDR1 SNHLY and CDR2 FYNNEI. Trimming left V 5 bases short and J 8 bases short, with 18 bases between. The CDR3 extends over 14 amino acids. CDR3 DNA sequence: TGTGCCAGCAGTTCGCTTGGGGGGGGCTGGGGCTACACCTTC. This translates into CASSSLGGGWGYTF.

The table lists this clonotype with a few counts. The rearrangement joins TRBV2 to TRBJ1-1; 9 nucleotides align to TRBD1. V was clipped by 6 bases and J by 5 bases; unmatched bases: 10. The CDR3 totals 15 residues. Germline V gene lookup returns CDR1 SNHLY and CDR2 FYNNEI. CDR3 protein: CASSPRTGVGTEAFF. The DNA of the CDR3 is TGTGCCAGCAGCCCTAGGACAGGGGTGGGGACTGAAGCTTTCTTT.

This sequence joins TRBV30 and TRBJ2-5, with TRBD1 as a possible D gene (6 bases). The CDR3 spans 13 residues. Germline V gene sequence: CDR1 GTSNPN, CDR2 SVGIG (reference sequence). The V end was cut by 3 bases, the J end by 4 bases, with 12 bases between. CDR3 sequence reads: CAWRGRGRETQYF. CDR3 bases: TGTGCCTGGAGAGGCAGGGGAAGAGAGACCCAGTACTTC.

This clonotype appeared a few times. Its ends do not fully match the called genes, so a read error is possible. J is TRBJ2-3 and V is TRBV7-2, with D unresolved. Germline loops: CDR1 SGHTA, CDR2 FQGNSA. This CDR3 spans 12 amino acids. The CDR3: CASSLGTDTQYF. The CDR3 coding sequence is TGTGCCAGCAGTTTAGGTACAGATACGCAGTATTTT.

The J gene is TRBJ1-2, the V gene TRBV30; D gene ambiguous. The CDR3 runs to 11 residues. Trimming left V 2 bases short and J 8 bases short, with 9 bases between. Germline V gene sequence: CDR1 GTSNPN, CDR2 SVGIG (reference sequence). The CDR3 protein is CAWSLTGGYTF. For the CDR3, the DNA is TGTGCCTGGAGTTTGACTGGGGGCTACACCTTC.

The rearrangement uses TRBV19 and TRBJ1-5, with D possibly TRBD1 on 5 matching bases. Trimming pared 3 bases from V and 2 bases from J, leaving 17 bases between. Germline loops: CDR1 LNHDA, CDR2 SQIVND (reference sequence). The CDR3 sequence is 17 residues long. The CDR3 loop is CASSILRGGKRNQPQHF. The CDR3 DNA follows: TGTGCCAGTAGTATCTTGCGGGGGGGTAAACGCAATCAGCCCCAGCATTTT.

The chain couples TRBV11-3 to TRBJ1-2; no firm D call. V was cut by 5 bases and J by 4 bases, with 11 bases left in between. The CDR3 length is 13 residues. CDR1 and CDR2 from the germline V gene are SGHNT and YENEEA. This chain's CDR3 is CASSGDGPYGYTF. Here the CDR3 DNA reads TGTGCCAGCAGCGGTGACGGCCCCTATGGCTACACCTTC.

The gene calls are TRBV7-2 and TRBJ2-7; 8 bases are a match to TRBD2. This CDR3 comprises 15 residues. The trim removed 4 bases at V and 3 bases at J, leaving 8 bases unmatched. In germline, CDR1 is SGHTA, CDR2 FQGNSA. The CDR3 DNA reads TGTGCCAGCAGCTCGGGACTAGTATCTCGCTACGAGCAGTACTTC. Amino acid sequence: CASSSGLVSRYEQYF.

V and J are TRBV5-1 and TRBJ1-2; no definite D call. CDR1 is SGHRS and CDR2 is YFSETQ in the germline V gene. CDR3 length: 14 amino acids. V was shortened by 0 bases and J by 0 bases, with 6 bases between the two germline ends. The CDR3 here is CASSLAGANYGYTF. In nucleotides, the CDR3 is TGCGCCAGCAGCTTGGCAGGAGCTAACTATGGCTACACCTTC.

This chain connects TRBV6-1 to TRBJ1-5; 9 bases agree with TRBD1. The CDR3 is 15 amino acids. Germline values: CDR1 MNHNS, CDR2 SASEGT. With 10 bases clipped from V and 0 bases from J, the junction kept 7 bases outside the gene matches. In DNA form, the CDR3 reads TGTGCCATCCGGGACAGGGTTTATAGCAATCAGCCCCAGCATTTT. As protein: CAIRDRVYSNQPQHF.